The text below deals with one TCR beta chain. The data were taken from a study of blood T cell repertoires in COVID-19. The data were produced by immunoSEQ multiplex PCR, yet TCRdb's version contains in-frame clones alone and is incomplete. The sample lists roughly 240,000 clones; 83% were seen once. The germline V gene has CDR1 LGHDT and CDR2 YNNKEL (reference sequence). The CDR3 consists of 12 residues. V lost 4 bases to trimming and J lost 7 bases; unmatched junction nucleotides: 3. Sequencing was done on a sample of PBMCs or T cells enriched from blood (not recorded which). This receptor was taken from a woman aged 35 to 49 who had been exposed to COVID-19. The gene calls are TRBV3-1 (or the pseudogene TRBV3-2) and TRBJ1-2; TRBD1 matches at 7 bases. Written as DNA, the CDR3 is TGTGCCAGCAGCCTTAGGACAGGTGGCTACACCTTC. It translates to CASSLRTGGYTF.